These T cell receptor beta chains were read from a single sample in a study of shared clonotypes between healthy human individuals. Assay used: immunoSEQ multiplex PCR; TCRdb lists only in-frame clones, some missing. The table includes 650,000 to 700,000 clones, 90% detected once. Sample: memory CD8+ T cells from PBMCs. The receptors here all came from a man younger than 30 in good health. Some clones in this sample may be carry-over from other donors' samples. CDR3s include the opening cysteine and the closing phenylalanine or tryptophan. The D gene is left open where the match is weak. Clone size is shown for a subset of rows, as once, few, many or a class of expanded clone.

j_gene,d_gene,v_gene,abundance,CDR3nt,CDR3aa
TRBJ2-7,TRBD1,TRBV10-3,-,TGTGCCATCAGTGAGTCCAACCCCTTCCTCGGGACAGGGCCCTACGAGCAGTACTTC,CAISESNPFLGTGPYEQYF
TRBJ2-2,-,TRBV27,once,TGTGCCAGCAGTTTATGGGACACCGGGGAGCTGTTTTTT,CASSLWDTGELFF
TRBJ1-1,-,TRBV13,-,TGTGCCAGCAGCTTGGGGGGGAATGGCGCTGAAGCTTTCTTT,CASSLGGNGAEAFF
TRBJ2-7,-,TRBV13,-,TGTGCCAGCAGCCGTCAGGACAACGAGCAGTACTTC,CASSRQDNEQYF
TRBJ1-1,TRBD1,TRBV6-6,-,TGTGCCAGCAGCAATACAGGGGGGCTCACTGAAGCTTTCTTT,CASSNTGGLTEAFF
TRBJ2-2,TRBD2,TRBV5-1,-,TGCGCCAGCATGCCCGGGAGGGCCGACGGGGAGCTGTTTTTT,CASMPGRADGELFF
TRBJ2-1,TRBD2,TRBV6-4,-,TGTGCCAGCAGTGACTCGATACTAGCGGTTCTCAATGAGCAGTTCTTC,CASSDSILAVLNEQFF
TRBJ2-3,TRBD1,TRBV5-6,-,TGTGCCAGCAGCTTGGTCGGGACAGTTAGCACAGATACGCAGTATTTT,CASSLVGTVSTDTQYF
TRBJ2-2,-,TRBV6-5,-,TGTGCCAGCAGTTGGAGATTGGGAGCTCCCACCGGGGAGCTGTTTTTT,CASSWRLGAPTGELFF
TRBJ2-2,-,TRBV7-2,-,TGTGCCAGCAGTGGCCGAAACACCGGGGAGCTGTTTTTT,CASSGRNTGELFF
TRBJ2-1,-,TRBV27,-,TGTGCCAGCAGTTTAAGGGGGGGCCATGAGCAGTTCTTC,CASSLRGGHEQFF